The next 11 T cell receptor beta chains were all read from a single sample in a study of cytomegalovirus exposure and HLA in healthy donors. The table came from immunoSEQ multiplex PCR; TCRdb's copy has only in-frame clones and leaves some out. The repertoire holds 190,000 or so clones, with about 79% as singletons. Sample: PBMCs. The receptors shown here come from a woman aged 25 to 39 in good health and CMV-seropositive.

The rearrangement joins TRBV2 to TRBJ1-5, with no clear D. Germline CDR1 reads SNHLY; CDR2 reads FYNNEI. Trimming left V 4 bases short and J 0 bases short, with 4 bases between. CDR3 length equals 13 residues. DNA for the CDR3: TGTGCCAGCAGTGCAGATAGCAATCAGCCCCAGCATTTT. As protein: CASSADSNQPQHF.

The chain's CDR3 is CASSARASAPQHF. DNA of the CDR3: TGTGCCAGCAGTGCCCGCGCCTCCGCGCCCCAGCATTTT. The V and J genes are TRBV2 and TRBJ1-5; the D is unclear. The CDR3 has 13 residues. Trimming took 4 bases from V and 9 from J, leaving 13 bases between them. Germline loops: CDR1 SNHLY, CDR2 FYNNEI.

The rearrangement joins TRBV2 to TRBJ2-5, with 12 bases fitting TRBD2. Germline V gives CDR1 SNHLY, CDR2 FYNNEI. The CDR3 contains 15 residues. V dropped 8 bases and J dropped 1; count of bases not matched to a gene: 5. The CDR3 loop reads CASGTSGRLQETQYF. DNA of the CDR3: TGTGCCAGCGGAACTAGCGGGAGGCTCCAAGAGACCCAGTACTTC.

The rearrangement uses TRBV19 and TRBJ1-5, with D possibly being TRBD1 (6 bases). V was trimmed by 4 bases and J by 0 bases, leaving 10 bases between them. CDR1 is LNHDA and CDR2 is SQIVND in the germline V gene (reference sequence). The CDR3 is 15 residues long. The CDR3, as DNA: TGTGCCAGTAGTACCAACAGGGATAGCAATCAGCCCCAGCATTTT. Amino acid sequence: CASSTNRDSNQPQHF.

The genes are TRBV27 and TRBJ1-4; 8 bases line up with TRBD1. J lost 4 bases, V lost 8 bases, and 3 bases had no gene match. The germline V gene has CDR1 MNHEY and CDR2 SMNVEV (reference sequence). The CDR3 loop spans 13 amino acids. The CDR3 DNA reads TGTGCCAGCGGGGACAGGTTTAATGAAAAACTGTTTTTT. Translated: CASGDRFNEKLFF.

The genes are TRBV5-1 and TRBJ2-5, with D tentatively TRBD1 (6 bases). Germline lookup yields CDR1 SGHRS and CDR2 YFSETQ. V shed 6 bases and J shed 2 bases, with 17 bases lying between them. This CDR3 has 15 amino acids. CDR3 sequence: CASTQLSTGQETQYF. DNA for the CDR3: TGCGCCAGCACCCAGCTTAGTACAGGGCAAGAGACCCAGTACTTC.

This clone was detected only once. This sequence joins TRBV11-2 and TRBJ2-7, with 9 bases lining up with TRBD2. Trimming took 4 bases from V and 3 from J; bases not matched to a gene: 7. The CDR3 loop spans 15 amino acids. CDR1 is SGHAT, CDR2 FQNNGV, per germline. The CDR3 nucleotides are TGTGCCAGCAGCTCGAGGGGACTAGCTGACTACGAGCAGTACTTC. Translation gives CASSSRGLADYEQYF. The full variable domain, rest sourced from reference TRBV11-2 and TRBJ2-7, is EAGVAQSPRYKIIEKRQSVAFWCNPISGHATLYWYQQILGQGPKLLIQFQNNGVVDDSQLPKDRFSAERLKGVDSTLKIQPAKLEDSAVYLCASSSRGLADYEQYFGPGTRLTVT.

The rearrangement links TRBV20-1 to TRBJ1-1; maybe TRBD1 (6 bases). This CDR3 has 11 residues. The germline V gene has CDR1 DFQATT and CDR2 SNEGSKA (reference sequence). With 4 bases removed from V and 11 bases from J, the gap between germline ends came to 14 bases. CDR3 protein: CSANTGIEAFF. The CDR3 DNA reads as TGCAGTGCTAATACAGGGATAGAGGCTTTCTTT.

The V and J genes are TRBV15 and TRBJ2-5, with a tentative D call TRBD2 (6 bases). V dropped 5 bases and J dropped 4 bases, with 11 bases sitting between them. The CDR3 runs 13 residues. The germline gives CDR1 LNHNV, CDR2 YYDKDF (reference sequence). CDR3 nucleotides: TGTGCCACCAGCTCAGGAGCGGGAGAGACCCAGTACTTC. Translation gives CATSSGAGETQYF.

The chain employs TRBV5-1 and TRBJ2-2; D is unresolved. This CDR3 comprises 15 residues. With 0 bases removed from V and 2 bases from J, the gap between germline ends came to 8 bases. Germline V CDR1 and CDR2: SGHRS, YFSETQ. The CDR3 reads CASSLATGNTGELFF. For the CDR3, the DNA is TGCGCCAGCAGCTTGGCCACGGGTAACACCGGGGAGCTGTTTTTT.

The chain recombines TRBV27 with TRBJ2-2, with D maybe TRBD1 (6 bases). The ends were cut back, 5 bases at V and 8 bases at J, with 12 bases in the middle. The germline CDR1 and CDR2 sequences are MNHEY and SMNVEV (reference sequence). There are 13 residues in the CDR3. CDR3 protein: CASSLNRAGELFF. The CDR3, as DNA: TGTGCCAGCAGTCTAAACAGGGCAGGGGAGCTGTTTTTT.